This TCR beta chain was profiled in a study of blood T cells in healthy people across ages. On the study more broadly: T cells yielded about one barcoded beta molecule per two cells through template switching. General observations from the study: The lack of PBMC sorting stopped any conclusive naive versus antigen-experienced comparison. There was a strong correlation between TCR beta diversity and naive T cell percentage.

Looked up from germline, CDR1 is LGHNA and CDR2 is YSLEER. V was clipped by 4 bases and J by 11 bases, with 17 bases between them. This CDR3 comprises 13 residues. Each individual donor underwent a draw of 8.5 to 10 milliliters of peripheral blood. A sample-barcoded 5' primer and a J-beta primer mix were used in a second PCR of roughly 7 to 11 cycles. TCRdb used MiXCR to reprocess the 5' RACE reads, holding one entry per CDR3 protein. The sample contains roughly 1.9 million distinct CDR3 sequences, 35% to 50% of which appear only once. As to this clonotype: No antigen is known for it.

Sequencing was performed on blood. The receptor was derived from a human donor in good health. This rearrangement joins TRBV4-3 to TRBJ2-5, with a possible D match to TRBD2 (5 bases). CDR3 protein: CASSPARLREQYF. The DNA for the CDR3 is TGCGCCAGCAGCCCCGCCCGACTACGAGAGCAGTACTTC.